This T cell receptor beta chain came from a study of OX40 agonist ivuxolimab in advanced cancers. Method: immunoSEQ multiplex PCR; TCRdb's copy keeps in-frame clones and lacks some. The sample records approximately 60,000 clones, roughly 86% being singletons. Sequences were derived from CD4+ or CD8+ T cells sorted from blood, sampled in a trial of the OX40 agonist ivuxolimab. This TCR was recovered from an adult with an advanced solid tumor such as melanoma, head and neck, liver or kidney cancer.

This CDR3 reads CASSLSGSLGPDTQYF. Written as DNA, the CDR3 is TGTGCCAGCAGTTTATCAGGTAGTTTGGGTCCAGATACGCAGTATTTT. The chain links TRBV27 to TRBJ2-3; D uncertain. The CDR3 contains 16 residues. Trimming took 0 bases from V and 4 from J, leaving 14 bases between them. In germline, CDR1 is MNHEY, CDR2 SMNVEV (reference sequence).